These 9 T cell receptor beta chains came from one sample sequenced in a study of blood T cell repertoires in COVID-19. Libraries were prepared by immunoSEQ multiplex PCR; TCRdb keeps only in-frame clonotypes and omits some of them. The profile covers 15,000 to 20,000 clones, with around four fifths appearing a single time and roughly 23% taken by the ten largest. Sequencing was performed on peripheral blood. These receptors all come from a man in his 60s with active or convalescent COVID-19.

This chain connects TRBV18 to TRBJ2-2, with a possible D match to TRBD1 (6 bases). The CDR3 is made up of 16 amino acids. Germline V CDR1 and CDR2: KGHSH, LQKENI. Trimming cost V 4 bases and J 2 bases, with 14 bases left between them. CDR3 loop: CASSRGGQINTGELFF. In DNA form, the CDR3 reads TGTGCCAGCTCACGGGGTGGACAGATCAACACCGGGGAGCTGTTTTTT. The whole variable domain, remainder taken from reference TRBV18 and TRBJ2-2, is NAGVMQNPRHLVRRRGQEARLRCSPMKGHSHVYWYRQLPEEGLKFMVYLQKENIIDESGMPKERFSAEFPKEGPSILRIQQVVRGDSAAYFCASSRGGQINTGELFFGEGSRLTVL.

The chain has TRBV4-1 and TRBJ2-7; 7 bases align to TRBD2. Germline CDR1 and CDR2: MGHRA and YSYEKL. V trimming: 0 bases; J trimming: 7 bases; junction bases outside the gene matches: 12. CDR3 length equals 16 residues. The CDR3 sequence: CASSQDEGTNLMEQYF. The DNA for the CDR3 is TGCGCCAGCAGCCAAGATGAGGGGACTAATCTTATGGAGCAGTACTTC.

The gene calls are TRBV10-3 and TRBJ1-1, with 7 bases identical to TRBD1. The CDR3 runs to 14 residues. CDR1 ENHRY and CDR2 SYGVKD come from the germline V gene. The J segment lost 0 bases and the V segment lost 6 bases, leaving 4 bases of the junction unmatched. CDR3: CAIRGQYMNTEAFF. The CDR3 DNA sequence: TGTGCCATCAGGGGACAGTACATGAACACTGAAGCTTTCTTT.

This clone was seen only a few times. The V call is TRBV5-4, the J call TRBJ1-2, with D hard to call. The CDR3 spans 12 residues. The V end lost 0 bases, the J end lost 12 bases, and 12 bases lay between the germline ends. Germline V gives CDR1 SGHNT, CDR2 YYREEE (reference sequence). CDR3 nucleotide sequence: TGTGCCAGCAGCTTGGTTACAGAAGAGAACACCTTC. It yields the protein CASSLVTEENTF.

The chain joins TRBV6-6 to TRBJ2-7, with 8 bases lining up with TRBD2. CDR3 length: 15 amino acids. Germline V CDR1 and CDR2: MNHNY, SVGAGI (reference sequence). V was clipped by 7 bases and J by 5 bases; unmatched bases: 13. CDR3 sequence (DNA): TGTGCCAGCACCCAAGCCGGGAGGGCCTTGAACGAGCAGTACTTC. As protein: CASTQAGRALNEQYF.

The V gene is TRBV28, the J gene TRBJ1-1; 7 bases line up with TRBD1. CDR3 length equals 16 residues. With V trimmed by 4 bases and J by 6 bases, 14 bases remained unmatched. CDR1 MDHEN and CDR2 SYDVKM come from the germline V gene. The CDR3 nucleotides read TGTGCCAGCAGTTCTTCCGCAGCTCAGGGGGTGTCTGAAGCTTTCTTT. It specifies CASSSSAAQGVSEAFF.

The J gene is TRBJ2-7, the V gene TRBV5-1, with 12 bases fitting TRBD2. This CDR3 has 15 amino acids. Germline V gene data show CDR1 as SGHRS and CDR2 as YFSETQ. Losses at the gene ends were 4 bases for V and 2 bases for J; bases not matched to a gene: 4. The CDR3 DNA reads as TGCGCCAGCAGCCCCCGGACTAGCGGGGCCTACGAGCAGTACTTC. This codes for CASSPRTSGAYEQYF.

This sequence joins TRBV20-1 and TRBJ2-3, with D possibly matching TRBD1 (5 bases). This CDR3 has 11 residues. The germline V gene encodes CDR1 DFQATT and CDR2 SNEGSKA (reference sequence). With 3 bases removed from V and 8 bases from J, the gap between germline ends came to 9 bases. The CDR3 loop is CSASIQGTQYF. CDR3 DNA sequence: TGCAGTGCTAGCATCCAGGGTACGCAGTATTTT.

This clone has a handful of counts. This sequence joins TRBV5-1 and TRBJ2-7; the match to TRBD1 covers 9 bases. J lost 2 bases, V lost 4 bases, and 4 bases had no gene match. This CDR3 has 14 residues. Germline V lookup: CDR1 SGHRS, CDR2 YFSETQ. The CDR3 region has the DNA TGCGCCAGCAGCACGGGACAGGGACCCTACGAGCAGTACTTC. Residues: CASSTGQGPYEQYF.